Listed below are T cell receptor beta chains from one sample, sequenced in a study of blood T cell repertoires in COVID-19. Libraries were prepared by immunoSEQ multiplex PCR; TCRdb keeps only in-frame clonotypes and omits some of them. The table includes fewer than 350,000 clones, about 86% detected once. Input material: peripheral blood. All receptors come from a woman aged 30 to 39 with COVID-19, enrolled during active disease. CDR3s include the opening cysteine and the closing phenylalanine or tryptophan. The D gene is left open where the match is weak. Clone size is given for some rows only: seen once, a few or many times, or a class if the clone is expanded.

d_gene	v_gene	j_gene	len	abundance	CDR3aa	CDR3nt
-	TRBV6-5	TRBJ1-6	13	-	CATQPGHLSPLHF	TGTGCCACCCAACCGGGACACCTTTCACCCCTCCACTTT
TRBD2	TRBV19	TRBJ2-1	13	-	CATGTSRYNEQFF	TGTGCCACCGGGACTAGCCGCTACAATGAGCAGTTCTTC
-	TRBV19	TRBJ1-5	12	few	CASTDGGQPQHF	TGTGCCAGTACCGATGGCGGGCAGCCCCAGCATTTT
TRBD2	TRBV5-4	TRBJ2-7	15	-	CASSRRGGVLLEQYF	TGTGCCAGCAGCCGTAGGGGAGGGGTACTCCTGGAGCAGTACTTC
TRBD2	TRBV19	TRBJ2-7	15	-	CASSITGGGAYEQYF	TGTGCCAGTAGTATAACTGGCGGGGGAGCCTACGAGCAGTACTTC
TRBD1	TRBV29-1	TRBJ1-2	13	once	CSVCRQGNYGYTF	TGCAGCGTTTGCAGACAGGGCAACTATGGCTACACCTTC
-	TRBV5-1	TRBJ2-5	14	-	CASSPDSHQETQYF	TGCGCCAGCAGCCCGGACAGCCACCAAGAGACCCAGTACTTC
-	TRBV4-1	TRBJ2-3	17	once	CASSQDISRVREDTQYF	TGCGCCAGCAGCCAAGATATTAGTCGGGTACGGGAGGATACGCAGTATTTT
TRBD2	TRBV7-8	TRBJ2-7	14	-	CASSPGGAGVEQYF	TGTGCCAGCAGCCCCGGGGGGGCAGGGGTCGAGCAGTACTTC
TRBD1	TRBV20-1	TRBJ1-2	16	-	CSASWPRDRGTYGYTF	TGCAGTGCTAGTTGGCCCCGGGACAGGGGCACCTATGGCTACACCTTC
-	TRBV19	TRBJ1-2	14	-	CASSLQGANYGYTF	TGTGCCAGTAGTTTACAGGGAGCTAACTATGGCTACACCTTC
-	TRBV15	TRBJ2-1	14	-	CATSRDLNTNEQFF	TGTGCCACCAGCAGAGATCTTAACACTAACGAGCAGTTCTTC
-	TRBV6-5	TRBJ1-4	14	-	CASSYSGQRQKLFF	TGTGCCAGCAGTTACTCGGGGCAGAGGCAAAAACTGTTTTTT
TRBD1	TRBV29-1	TRBJ1-1	11	-	CSVWDRGSAFF	TGCAGCGTTTGGGACAGGGGATCAGCTTTCTTT
-	TRBV19	TRBJ1-1	13	-	CASSSGGVTEAFF	TGTGCCAGTAGTAGCGGAGGCGTGACTGAAGCTTTCTTT
-	TRBV18	TRBJ2-7	15	-	CASSHQGGVPYEQYF	TGTGCCAGCTCACACCAAGGAGGAGTACCCTACGAGCAGTACTTC
TRBD2	TRBV28	TRBJ2-7	14	-	CASSLSGVTYEQYF	TGTGCCAGCAGTTTAAGCGGGGTCACCTACGAGCAGTACTTC
-	TRBV3-1/TRBV3-2	TRBJ2-6	14	-	CASSTVSGANVLTF	TGTGCCAGCAGTACAGTCTCTGGGGCCAACGTCCTGACTTTC
TRBD1	TRBV5-1	TRBJ1-6	14	-	CASSFTGGDSPLHF	TGCGCCAGCAGCTTTACAGGGGGCGATTCACCCCTCCACTTT
-	TRBV2	TRBJ1-5	11	-	CASSDRQPQHF	TGTGCCAGCAGTGATCGTCAGCCCCAGCATTTT
TRBD2	TRBV13	TRBJ2-3	16	-	CASSPELAGVSDTQYF	TGTGCCAGCAGCCCAGAACTAGCGGGGGTGTCAGATACGCAGTATTTT
TRBD1	TRBV7-9	TRBJ2-7	15	-	CASSETAGTAYEQYF	TGTGCCAGCAGCGAAACTGCCGGGACAGCCTACGAGCAGTACTTC
TRBD1	TRBV18	TRBJ2-1	13	-	CASGTGQNNEQFF	TGTGCCAGTGGGACAGGGCAAAACAATGAGCAGTTCTTC
-	TRBV11-2	TRBJ1-1	14	-	CASSTQRQNTEAFF	TGTGCCAGCAGCACCCAGAGACAGAACACTGAAGCTTTCTTT
TRBD2	TRBV5-1	TRBJ2-2	15	-	CASSRPGGDTGELFF	TGCGCCAGCAGCCGACCGGGGGGTGACACCGGGGAGCTGTTTTTT
TRBD1	TRBV19	TRBJ1-2	15	-	CASSITGQGRYGYTF	TGTGCCAGTAGTATTACGGGACAGGGTAGATATGGCTACACCTTC
TRBD1	TRBV19	TRBJ1-3	17	-	CASSTGQVMFSGNTIYF	TGTGCCAGTAGTACGGGACAGGTGATGTTTTCTGGAAACACCATATATTTT
-	TRBV29-1	TRBJ1-4	13	-	CSVEAIGNEKLFF	TGCAGCGTTGAGGCGATCGGGAATGAAAAACTGTTTTTT
-	TRBV25-1	TRBJ2-1	14	-	CASSESRGWGEQFF	TGTGCCAGCAGTGAAAGCAGGGGTTGGGGTGAGCAGTTCTTC
TRBD1	TRBV6-5	TRBJ2-7	12	-	CATGQGDYEQYF	TGTGCCACGGGACAGGGGGACTACGAGCAGTACTTC
TRBD2	TRBV6-5	TRBJ2-3	14	-	CASAWGGYTDTQYF	TGTGCCAGCGCCTGGGGGGGTTACACAGATACGCAGTATTTT
TRBD1	TRBV3-1/TRBV3-2	TRBJ1-6	16	-	CASSVRTGTGVSPLHF	TGTGCCAGCAGTGTACGAACAGGGACAGGGGTTTCACCCCTCCACTTT
-	TRBV6-5	TRBJ1-5	12	-	CASNRANQPQHF	TGTGCCAGCAACAGGGCCAATCAGCCCCAGCATTTT
-	TRBV18	TRBJ1-1	14	once	CASSFLQGNTEAFF	TGTGCCAGCTCATTCCTGCAGGGGAACACTGAAGCTTTCTTT
-	TRBV6-5	TRBJ2-5	11	-	CASRVSGTQYF	TGTGCCAGCAGAGTCTCCGGGACCCAGTACTTC
-	TRBV4-2	TRBJ2-5	14	-	CASSPGGSQETQYF	TGTGCCAGCAGCCCTGGGGGGTCCCAAGAGACCCAGTACTTC
-	TRBV7-2	TRBJ1-4	15	once	CASSPRRGGREKLFF	TGTGCCAGCAGCCCCCGGCGGGGAGGTCGAGAAAAACTGTTTTTT
TRBD2	TRBV5-1	TRBJ2-7	16	-	CASSLVAGRGSDEQYF	TGCGCCAGCAGCTTGGTGGCTGGGCGGGGGTCCGACGAGCAGTACTTC
-	TRBV4-1	TRBJ2-7	16	once	CASSQVSEGSSYEQYF	TGCGCCAGCAGCCAAGTGTCGGAGGGGTCATCCTACGAGCAGTACTTC
TRBD2	TRBV4-1	TRBJ2-1	17	-	CASSQDRPSGSYNEQFF	TGCGCCAGCAGCCAAGATAGGCCTAGCGGTTCCTACAATGAGCAGTTCTTC
TRBD1	TRBV27	TRBJ2-7	15	-	CASSLDRGVTYEQYF	TGTGCCAGCAGTCTCGACAGGGGGGTCACCTACGAGCAGTACTTC
-	TRBV21-1	TRBJ2-1	14	-	CASSKTGGYNEQFF	TGTGCCAGCAGCAAGACAGGGGGCTACAATGAGCAGTTCTTC
-	TRBV10-3	TRBJ2-3	14	-	CAIQGGRDTDTQYF	TGTGCCATACAAGGGGGTAGAGACACAGATACGCAGTATTTT
TRBD2	TRBV4-1	TRBJ2-7	16	-	CASSLLTGTSSGEQYF	TGCGCCAGCAGCCTGCTTACCGGGACTAGCTCAGGCGAGCAGTACTTC